Presented here are 7 T cell receptor beta chains from one specimen sequenced in a study of Ad26.COV2.S vaccination and SARS-CoV-2 variants. Only in-frame clones appear in the TCRdb table, and some are missing; sequencing was by immunoSEQ multiplex PCR. Counted here are under 150,000 clones, roughly 89% occurring once; the ten biggest clones make up around 5.1%. Sequenced here: peripheral blood, sampled after recovery from COVID-19. The receptors shown here come from a human donor who had recovered from COVID-19.

This sequence joins TRBV21-1 and TRBJ1-1; the D call TRBD1 from the table was never checked on the DNA. TRBV21-1 is recorded as a pseudogene. The CDR3 consists of 14 residues. The CDR3 nucleotides read TGTGCCAGAAGGGCTGACAGGCTGAACACTGAAGCTTTCTTT. This sequence encodes CARRADRLNTEAFF.

The chain uses TRBV7-2 and TRBJ2-5; 7 bases match TRBD2. Germline CDR1 is SGHTA and CDR2 is FQGNSA. J was trimmed by 7 bases and V by 2 bases; bases with no gene match: 7. CDR3 length: 14 amino acids. The CDR3 sequence: CASSLTSAPGTQYF. CDR3 nucleotide sequence: TGTGCCAGCAGCTTAACTAGCGCGCCAGGGACCCAGTACTTC. The full variable domain, rest sourced from reference TRBV7-2 and TRBJ2-5, is GAGVSQSPSNKVTEKGKDVELRCDPISGHTALYWYRQSLGQGLEFLIYFQGNSAPDKSGLPSDRFSAERTGGSVSTLTIQRTQQEDSAVYLCASSLTSAPGTQYFGPGTRLLVL.

This clone showed up just a few times. The chain employs TRBV4-1 and TRBJ1-6; D possibly corresponds to TRBD1 (5 bases). Trimming shortened V by 0 bases and J by 9 bases, and 18 bases separated the two germline ends. CDR1 is MGHRA and CDR2 is YSYEKL in the germline V gene. CDR3 length: 17 residues. DNA for the CDR3: TGCGCCAGCAGCCAAGAGGTTGGGGGTTTTTACGGTTCACCCCTCCACTTT. This codes for CASSQEVGGFYGSPLHF.

This clone was counted once. The chain carries TRBV24-1 and TRBJ2-5; perhaps TRBD1 as D (5 bases). The CDR3 spans 14 residues. V was pared by 1 base and J by 2 bases, with 7 bases between. Germline CDR1 reads KGHDR; CDR2 reads SFDVKD. The CDR3 nucleotides read TGTGCCACCAGTGATTTTGACAGACAAGAGACCCAGTACTTC. This gives the protein CATSDFDRQETQYF.

The rearrangement uses TRBV19 and TRBJ2-3; D may be TRBD2 (5 bases). Trimming took off 8 bases at V and 9 bases at J, with 24 bases between the two ends. CDR1 is LNHDA, CDR2 SQIVND, per germline (reference sequence). The length of the CDR3 is 15 residues. CDR3 sequence: CASQTPGSQKRTQYF. DNA of the CDR3: TGTGCCAGTCAGACCCCGGGGAGTCAAAAACGCACGCAGTATTTT.

The chain carries TRBV7-2 and TRBJ2-5, with no clear D. The V gene's germline CDR1 is SGHTA and CDR2 FQGNSA. V was cut by 1 base and J by 6 bases, with 15 bases left in between. The length of the CDR3 is 15 residues. CDR3 nucleotides: TGTGCCAGCAGCTTAGGAGGTTTTGGATTTAAGACCCAGTACTTC. This gives the protein CASSLGGFGFKTQYF.

The rearrangement joins TRBV5-1 to TRBJ1-3, with TRBD1 matching over 7 bases. The CDR3 has 16 amino acids. V lost 2 bases, J lost 0 bases, and 5 bases stayed unmatched. Germline CDR1 reads SGHRS; CDR2 reads YFSETQ. DNA of the CDR3: TGCGCCAGCAGCTTAGGGGGCTCCAGCTCTGGAAACACCATATATTTT. Translation: CASSLGGSSSGNTIYF. Together with reference TRBV5-1 and TRBJ1-3, the CDR3 gives the full variable domain: KAGVTQTPRYLIKTRGQQVTLSCSPISGHRSVSWYQQTPGQGLQFLFEYFSETQRNKGNFPGRFSGRQFSNSRSEMNVSTLELGDSALYLCASSLGGSSSGNTIYFGEGSWLTVV.